These T cell receptor beta chains were read from a single sample in a study of blood T cell repertoires in COVID-19. Assay: immunoSEQ multiplex PCR; the TCRdb copy retains only in-frame clones and omits some. In the table there are about 240,000 clones, 82% of which are singletons. The sequenced sample consisted of peripheral blood. The origin of the receptors is a woman aged 55-75 years with active or convalescent COVID-19. CDR3s include the opening cysteine and the closing phenylalanine or tryptophan. The order of the fields is CDR3 protein, CDR3 DNA, D gene, V gene, clone size, J gene. A D gene is named only where the DNA matches it firmly. Not all rows give a size; the values are once, few, many and, for expanded clones, a class.

CASSLSGTGGRLNNSPLHF,TGTGCCAGCAGTTTATCCGGGACAGGGGGCCGTTTGAATAATTCACCCCTCCACTTT,TRBD1,TRBV27,few,TRBJ1-6
CASSFRSGRGTGELFF,TGTGCCAGCAGCTTTAGGTCAGGGAGGGGCACCGGGGAGCTGTTTTTT,TRBD2,TRBV7-8,NA,TRBJ2-2
CASSYDRGHNTIYF,TGTGCCAGCAGTTACGACAGGGGTCACAACACCATATATTTT,TRBD1,TRBV6-5,NA,TRBJ1-3
CASSIDVRSGDNSPLHF,TGTGCCAGTAGTATTGATGTACGGTCGGGGGATAATTCACCCCTCCACTTT,NA,TRBV19,few,TRBJ1-6
CAWNTNRVDGYTF,TGTGCCTGGAACACAAACAGGGTGGATGGCTACACCTTC,NA,TRBV30,NA,TRBJ1-2
CASSDQGTGVGNEQYF,TGTGCCAGCAGTGACCAAGGGACAGGGGTGGGTAACGAGCAGTACTTC,TRBD1,TRBV2,NA,TRBJ2-7
CASSDPTGVAFF,TGCGCCAGCAGTGACCCTACAGGGGTGGCTTTCTTT,TRBD1,TRBV10-1,once,TRBJ1-1
CASSQEGGRNSPLHF,TGTGCCAGCAGCCAAGAAGGGGGCAGGAATTCACCCCTCCACTTT,TRBD1,TRBV3-1/TRBV3-2,NA,TRBJ1-6
CASTRGVEAFF,TGTGCCAGCACCCGGGGGGTTGAAGCTTTCTTT,NA,TRBV6-5,once,TRBJ1-1
CASSMDHRVRGQPQHF,TGTGCCAGTAGTATGGACCACAGGGTAAGAGGGCAGCCCCAGCATTTT,NA,TRBV19,NA,TRBJ1-5
CASRPKGQGGETQYF,TGTGCCAGCCGCCCAAAGGGGCAGGGGGGTGAGACCCAGTACTTC,NA,TRBV7-8,NA,TRBJ2-5
CASSPPGLANYEQYF,TGTGCCAGCTCACCACCGGGACTAGCAAACTACGAGCAGTACTTC,TRBD2,TRBV18,NA,TRBJ2-7
CASTEVVAYNSPLHF,TGTGCCAGCACCGAGGTGGTGGCCTATAATTCACCCCTCCACTTT,NA,TRBV6-5,NA,TRBJ1-6
CASSDRGRSTDTQYF,TGTGCCAGCAGCGATCGGGGGAGAAGCACAGATACGCAGTATTTT,NA,TRBV7-3,once,TRBJ2-3
CASSLKSGRGETQYF,TGTGCCAGCAGTCTTAAAAGCGGTCGGGGAGAGACCCAGTACTTC,NA,TRBV6-5,NA,TRBJ2-5
CASSRTGVNQPQHF,TGTGCCAGCAGCCGGACAGGGGTCAATCAGCCCCAGCATTTT,TRBD1,TRBV7-9,NA,TRBJ1-5
CASTLGASNTEAFF,TGTGCCAGTACCCTAGGGGCCAGCAACACTGAAGCTTTCTTT,NA,TRBV19,few,TRBJ1-1
CASSYGAAGRDEQYF,TGTGCCAGCAGTTACGGTGCGGCGGGACGCGACGAGCAGTACTTC,NA,TRBV6-2/TRBV6-3,NA,TRBJ2-7
CASQGGTGKETQYF,TGCGCCAGCCAGGGCGGGACAGGAAAAGAGACCCAGTACTTC,TRBD1,TRBV5-1,NA,TRBJ2-5
CASSDRPGNQPQHF,TGTGCCAGCAGTGACAGGCCCGGCAATCAGCCCCAGCATTTT,NA,TRBV6-1,NA,TRBJ1-5
CASSLAGTRGTDTQYF,TGTGCCAGCAGCCTCGCCGGGACTCGGGGCACAGATACGCAGTATTTT,NA,TRBV7-2,NA,TRBJ2-3
CASSWGDAGTEAFF,TGTGCCAGCAGCTGGGGGGATGCGGGCACTGAAGCTTTCTTT,NA,TRBV7-9,NA,TRBJ1-1
CASSYSIAGGGEQFF,TGTGCCAGCAGTTACTCGATAGCGGGGGGGGGAGAGCAGTTCTTC,TRBD2,TRBV6-5,NA,TRBJ2-1
CASSRRGGDSPLHF,TGTGCCAGCAGCCGCAGGGGTGGGGATTCACCCCTCCACTTT,NA,TRBV11-1,NA,TRBJ1-6
CATHRGRSGNTIYF,TGTGCCACCCACAGGGGGCGTTCTGGAAACACCATATATTTT,TRBD1,TRBV24-1,NA,TRBJ1-3